The rows below give T cell receptor beta chains drawn from one sample of a study of T cells in tumors after PD-1 blockade. Sequencing was performed with immunoSEQ multiplex PCR; in TCRdb, only in-frame clones are kept and a portion is missing. Among approximately 1,600 clones listed, roughly 64% were seen once. This material consisted of tumor tissue, taken before anti-PD-1 treatment. These receptors were collected from a human donor with cutaneous squamous cell carcinoma. Each CDR3 is given with its conserved first and last residue.

CDR3 protein	CDR3 length	V gene
CASSSTPYTEAFF	13	TRBV11-3
CASSVRPNQPQHF	13	TRBV9
CASSPVTDTQYF	12	TRBV18
CASSLRQTDTQYF	13	TRBV7-9
CASSLLGMNTEAFF	14	TRBV5-1
CASSFPLSGGPQETQYF	17	TRBV5-6
CASSLGGQYEQFF	13	TRBV27
CASSLSPSGGAGDTQYF	17	TRBV9
CSTKEGVVTEQYF	13	TRBV29-1
CASSLLTGSLTDTQYF	16	TRBV3-1/TRBV3-2
CASSTSTGRGQETQYF	16	TRBV11-3